These 5 T cell receptor beta chains were sequenced from one sample in a study of CD8 T cells in Susac syndrome. RNA totalling about 0.45 to 1 ug underwent reverse transcription with random hexamers. TCRdb called the immunoSEQ multiplex PCR reads again in MiXCR, with one record for every CDR3 protein. The sample lists approximately 100,000 distinct CDR3 sequences, about nine tenths occurring once. Sequencing input: CD4+ T cells from PBMCs. The receptors originated from a human donor in good health.

Written as DNA, the CDR3 is TGTGCCAGCAGATATACAGGGGGGAACCGATACGAGCAGTACTTC. This translates into CASRYTGGNRYEQYF. J is TRBJ2-7 and V is TRBV6-6; 8 bases align to TRBD1. V dropped 6 bases and J dropped 4; count of bases not matched to a gene: 11. The CDR3 length is 15 residues. Germline CDR1 and CDR2: MNHNY and SVGAGI (reference sequence).

The genes are TRBV6-2 or TRBV6-3 and TRBJ1-1; TRBD1 agrees at 8 bases. From germline, CDR1 is MNHEY and CDR2 SVGEGT. This CDR3 comprises 12 residues. V lost 8 bases and J lost 7; bases outside the gene matches: 6. The CDR3 protein is CASGPGTGEAFF. The CDR3 DNA reads TGTGCCAGCGGGCCCGGGACAGGTGAAGCTTTCTTT.

The rearrangement links TRBV4-2 to TRBJ1-1; perhaps TRBD1 as D (6 bases). The germline V gene has CDR1 LGHNA and CDR2 YNFKEQ. The CDR3 length is 15 residues. Trimming left V 0 bases short and J 0 bases short, with 8 bases between. The CDR3 spells CASSQDQGLNTEAFF. CDR3 DNA: TGTGCCAGCAGCCAAGATCAGGGGTTGAACACTGAAGCTTTCTTT.

Worth noting for this clonotype: Germline is not matched at one junction end, which may reflect a read error. V gene TRBV7-7 combines with J gene TRBJ2-1, with unresolved D. Germline V lookup: CDR1 SSHAT, CDR2 FNYEAQ (reference sequence). The CDR3 is 13 residues long. CDR3 sequence: CASSVAEYNEQFF. For the CDR3, the DNA is TGTGCTAGCAGCGTGGCAGAGTACAATGAGCAGTTCTTC.

The J gene is TRBJ2-3, the V gene TRBV9, with TRBD2 matching 9 bases. Trimming took 4 bases from V and 2 from J; bases not matched to a gene: 11. The CDR3 covers 17 residues. CDR1 and CDR2 from the germline V gene are SGDLS and YYNGEE. This CDR3 reads CASSPKSLAGFTDTQYF. The CDR3, as DNA: TGTGCCAGCAGCCCAAAGTCGCTAGCGGGATTCACAGATACGCAGTATTTT. Drawing the rest from reference TRBV9 and TRBJ2-3, the complete variable domain is DSGVTQTPKHLITATGQRVTLRCSPRSGDLSVYWYQQSLDQGLQFLIQYYNGEERAKGNILERFSAQQFPDLHSELNLSSLELGDSALYFCASSPKSLAGFTDTQYFGPGTRLTVL.